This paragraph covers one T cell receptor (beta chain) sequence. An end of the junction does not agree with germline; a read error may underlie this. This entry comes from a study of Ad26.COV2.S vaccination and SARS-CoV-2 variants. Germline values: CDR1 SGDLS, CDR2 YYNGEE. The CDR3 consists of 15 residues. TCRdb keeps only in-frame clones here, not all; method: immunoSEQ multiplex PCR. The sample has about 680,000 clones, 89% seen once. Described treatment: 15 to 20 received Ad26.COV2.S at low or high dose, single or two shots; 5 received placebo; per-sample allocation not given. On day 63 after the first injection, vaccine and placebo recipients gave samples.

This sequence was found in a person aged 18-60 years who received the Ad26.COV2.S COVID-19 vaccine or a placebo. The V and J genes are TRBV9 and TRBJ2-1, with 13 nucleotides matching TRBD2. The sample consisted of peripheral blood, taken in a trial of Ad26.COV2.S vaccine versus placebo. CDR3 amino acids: CASREGLAGDFPVVF. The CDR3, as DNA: TGTGCCAGCAGAGAAGGACTAGCGGGGGACTTCCCAGTGGTCTTC.